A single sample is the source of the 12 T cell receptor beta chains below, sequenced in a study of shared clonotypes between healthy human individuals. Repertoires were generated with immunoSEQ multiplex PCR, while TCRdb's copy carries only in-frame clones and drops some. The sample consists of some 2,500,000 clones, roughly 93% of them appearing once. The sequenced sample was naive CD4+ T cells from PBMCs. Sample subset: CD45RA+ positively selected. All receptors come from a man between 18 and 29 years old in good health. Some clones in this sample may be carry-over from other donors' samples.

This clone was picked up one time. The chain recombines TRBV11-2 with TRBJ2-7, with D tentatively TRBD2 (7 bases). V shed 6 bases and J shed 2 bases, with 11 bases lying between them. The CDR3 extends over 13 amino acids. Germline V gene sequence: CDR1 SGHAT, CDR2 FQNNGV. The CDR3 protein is CASRTGLAYEQYF. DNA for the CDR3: TGTGCCAGCAGGACAGGACTAGCCTACGAGCAGTACTTC.

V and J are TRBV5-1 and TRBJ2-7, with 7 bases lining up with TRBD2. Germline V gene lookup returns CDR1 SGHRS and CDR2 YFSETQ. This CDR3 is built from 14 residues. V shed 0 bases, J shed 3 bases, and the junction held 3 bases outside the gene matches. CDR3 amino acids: CASSLAAGVYEQYF. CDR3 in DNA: TGCGCCAGCAGCTTGGCGGCGGGAGTCTACGAGCAGTACTTC.

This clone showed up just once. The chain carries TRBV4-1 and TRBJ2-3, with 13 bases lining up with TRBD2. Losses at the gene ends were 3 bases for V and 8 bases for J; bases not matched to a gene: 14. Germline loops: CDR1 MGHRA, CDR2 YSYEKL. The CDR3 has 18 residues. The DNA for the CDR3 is TGCGCCAGCAGCCATGGACTAGCGGGGGCTACCCCAGCACGTACGCAGTATTTT. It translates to CASSHGLAGATPARTQYF.

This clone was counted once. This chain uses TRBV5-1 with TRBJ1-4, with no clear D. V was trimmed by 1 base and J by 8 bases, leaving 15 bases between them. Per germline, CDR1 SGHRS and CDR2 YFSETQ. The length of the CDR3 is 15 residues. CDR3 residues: CASSLSGGSGEKLFF. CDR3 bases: TGCGCCAGCAGCTTGAGTGGCGGCTCCGGGGAAAAACTGTTTTTT.

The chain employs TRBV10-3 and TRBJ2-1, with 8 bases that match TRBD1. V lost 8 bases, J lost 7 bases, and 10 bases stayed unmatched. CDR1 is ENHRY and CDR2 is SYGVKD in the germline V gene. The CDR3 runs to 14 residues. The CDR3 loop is CAIGRQGIFNEQFF. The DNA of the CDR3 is TGTGCCATCGGTCGACAGGGGATTTTTAATGAGCAGTTCTTC.

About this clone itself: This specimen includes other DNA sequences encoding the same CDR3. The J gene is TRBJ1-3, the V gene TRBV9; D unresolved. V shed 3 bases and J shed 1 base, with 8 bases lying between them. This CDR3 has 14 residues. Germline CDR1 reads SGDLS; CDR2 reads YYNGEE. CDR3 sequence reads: CASSATSSGNTIYF. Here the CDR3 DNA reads TGTGCCAGCAGCGCGACATCTTCTGGAAACACCATATATTTT.

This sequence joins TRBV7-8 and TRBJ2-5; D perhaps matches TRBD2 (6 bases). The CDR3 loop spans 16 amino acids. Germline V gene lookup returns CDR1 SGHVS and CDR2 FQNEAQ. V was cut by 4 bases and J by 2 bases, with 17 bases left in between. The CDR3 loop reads CASSSPLRGRQETQYF. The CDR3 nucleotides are TGTGCCAGCAGCTCTCCTTTGCGGGGTAGGCAAGAGACCCAGTACTTC.

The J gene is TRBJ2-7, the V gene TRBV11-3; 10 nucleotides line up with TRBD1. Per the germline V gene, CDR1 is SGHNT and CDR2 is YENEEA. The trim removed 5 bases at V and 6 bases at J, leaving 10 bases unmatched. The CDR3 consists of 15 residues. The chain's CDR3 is CASSERPGQGGEQYF. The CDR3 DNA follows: TGTGCCAGCAGCGAGAGACCCGGACAGGGGGGCGAGCAGTACTTC. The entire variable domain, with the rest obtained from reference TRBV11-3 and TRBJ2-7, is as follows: EAGVVQSPRYKIIEKKQPVAFWCNPISGHNTLYWYLQNLGQGPELLIRYENEEAVDDSQLPKDRFSAERLKGVDSTLKIQPAELGDSAVYLCASSERPGQGGEQYFGPGTRLTVT.

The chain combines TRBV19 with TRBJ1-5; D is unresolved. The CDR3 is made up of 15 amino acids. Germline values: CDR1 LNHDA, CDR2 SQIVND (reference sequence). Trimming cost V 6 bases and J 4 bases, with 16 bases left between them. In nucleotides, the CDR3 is TGTGCCAGTAGCCTTCTCGGGGAGGGTAATCAGCCCCAGCATTTT. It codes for CASSLLGEGNQPQHF.

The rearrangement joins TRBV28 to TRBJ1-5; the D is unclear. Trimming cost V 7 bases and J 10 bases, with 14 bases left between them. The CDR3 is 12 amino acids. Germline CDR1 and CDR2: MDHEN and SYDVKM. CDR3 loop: CASKAPTYPQHF. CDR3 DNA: TGTGCCAGCAAGGCCCCGACCTACCCCCAGCATTTT.

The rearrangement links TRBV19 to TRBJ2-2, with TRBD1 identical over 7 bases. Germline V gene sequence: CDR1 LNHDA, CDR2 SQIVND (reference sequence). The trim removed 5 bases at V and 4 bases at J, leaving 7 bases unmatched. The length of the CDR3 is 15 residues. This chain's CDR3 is CASSANHRGTGELFF. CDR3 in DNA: TGTGCCAGTAGTGCCAACCACAGGGGCACCGGGGAGCTGTTTTTT. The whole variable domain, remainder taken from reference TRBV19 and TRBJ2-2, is DGGITQSPKYLFRKEGQNVTLSCEQNLNHDAMYWYRQDPGQGLRLIYYSQIVNDFQKGDIAEGYSVSREKKESFPLTVTSAQKNPTAFYLCASSANHRGTGELFFGEGSRLTVL.

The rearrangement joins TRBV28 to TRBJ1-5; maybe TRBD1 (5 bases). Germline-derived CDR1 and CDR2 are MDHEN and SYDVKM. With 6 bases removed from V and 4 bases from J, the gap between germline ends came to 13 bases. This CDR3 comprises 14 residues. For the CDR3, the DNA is TGTGCCAGCAGAACCGGGACCAAAAATCAGCCCCAGCATTTT. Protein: CASRTGTKNQPQHF.